This paragraph covers one T cell receptor beta chain sequence. The deep-level immunoSEQ assay was used. Generated by immunoSEQ multiplex PCR, the TCRdb table keeps only in-frame clones and is missing some. The data hold 1.5 million to 2.5 million clones, with roughly 94% observed a single time. The data were obtained in a study of shared clonotypes between healthy human individuals. Per the germline V gene, CDR1 is MNHNY and CDR2 is SVGAGI (reference sequence). The CDR3 runs 15 residues. V lost 0 bases and J lost 8, with 11 bases in between. Positively selected for CCR7, the CD45RO-negative cells used as naive CD8 cells excluded terminally differentiated effector memory CD45RA+ cells.

Sequences were obtained from naive CD8+ T cells sorted from blood. The V and J genes are TRBV6-6 and TRBJ1-6; D not resolved. The TCR originated in a man in his late teens or twenties in good health. The chain's CDR3 is CASSYSPQGHSPLHF. The CDR3 DNA sequence: TGTGCCAGCAGTTACTCCCCCCAAGGTCATTCACCCCTCCACTTT.